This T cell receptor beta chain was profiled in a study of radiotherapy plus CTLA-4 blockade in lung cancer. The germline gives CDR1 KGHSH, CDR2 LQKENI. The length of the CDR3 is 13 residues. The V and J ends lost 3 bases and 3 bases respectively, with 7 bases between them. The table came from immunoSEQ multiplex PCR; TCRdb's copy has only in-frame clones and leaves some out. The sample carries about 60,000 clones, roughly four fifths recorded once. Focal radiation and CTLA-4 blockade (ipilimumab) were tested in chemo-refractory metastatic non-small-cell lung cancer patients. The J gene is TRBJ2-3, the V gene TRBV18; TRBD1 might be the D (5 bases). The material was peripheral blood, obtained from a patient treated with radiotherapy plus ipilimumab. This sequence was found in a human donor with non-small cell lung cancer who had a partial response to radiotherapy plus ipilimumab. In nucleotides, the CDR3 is TGTGCCAGCTCACCCCAGGGAACAGATACGCAGTATTTT. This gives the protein CASSPQGTDTQYF.